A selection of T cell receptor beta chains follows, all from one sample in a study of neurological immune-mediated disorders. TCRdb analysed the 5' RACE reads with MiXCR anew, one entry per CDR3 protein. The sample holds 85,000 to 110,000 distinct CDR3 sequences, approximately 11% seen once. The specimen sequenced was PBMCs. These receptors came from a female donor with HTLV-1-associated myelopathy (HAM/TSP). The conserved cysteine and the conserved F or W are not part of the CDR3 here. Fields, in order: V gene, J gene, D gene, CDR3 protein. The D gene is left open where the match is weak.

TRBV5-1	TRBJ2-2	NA	ASSLVRNTGELF
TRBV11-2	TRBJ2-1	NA	ASSLERQTYNEQF
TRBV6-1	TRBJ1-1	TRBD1	ASRLGQAIAEAF
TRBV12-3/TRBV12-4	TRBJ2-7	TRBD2	ASSLLVGGNDEQY
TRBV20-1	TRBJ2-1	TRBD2	RASAGGGNEQF
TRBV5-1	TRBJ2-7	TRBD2	ASSLDGTSGGGQY
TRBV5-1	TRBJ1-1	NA	ASSLYSENTEAF
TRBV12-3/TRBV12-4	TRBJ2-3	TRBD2	ASSILAGGQY
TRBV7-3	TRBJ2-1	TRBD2	ASSFGPAGKGRGNEQF
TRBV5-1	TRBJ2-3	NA	ASSLDGTYTDTQY
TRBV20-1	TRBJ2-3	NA	SARDMRLADTQY
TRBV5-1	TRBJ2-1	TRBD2	ASSYLAGALDEQF
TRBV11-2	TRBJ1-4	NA	ASTPGSSRGNEKLF
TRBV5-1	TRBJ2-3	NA	ASSSGANRDTQY
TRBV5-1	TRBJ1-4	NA	ASSLGRVVGEKLF
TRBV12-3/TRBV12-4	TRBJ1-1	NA	ASSRSPQRNTEAF
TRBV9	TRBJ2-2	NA	ASSVEGVGELF
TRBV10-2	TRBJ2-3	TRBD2	ASSKQLAQLDTQY
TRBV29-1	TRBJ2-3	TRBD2	SVELAGGDTQY
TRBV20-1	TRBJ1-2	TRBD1	SASDREAYGYT
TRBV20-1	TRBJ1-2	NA	SARDQGQHVYGYT
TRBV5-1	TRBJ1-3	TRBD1	ASSLGTGYRYSGNTIY
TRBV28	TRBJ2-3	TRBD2	ASSSSASGGARDTQY
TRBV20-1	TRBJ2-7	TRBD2	SAISGGAHEQY
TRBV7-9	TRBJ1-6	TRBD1	ASSRGTDDNSPLH
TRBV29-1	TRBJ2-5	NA	SLTRDTQETQY
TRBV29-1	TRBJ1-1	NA	SVETWGAHTEAF
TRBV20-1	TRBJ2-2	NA	SARHMGGYSGELF
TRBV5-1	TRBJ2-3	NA	ASSTGQPSTDTQY
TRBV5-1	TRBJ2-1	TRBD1	ASSLGTGTGFDEQF
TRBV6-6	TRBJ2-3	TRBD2	ASRSLAGVTDTQY
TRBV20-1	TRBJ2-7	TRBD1	SAKPGTGLPEQY
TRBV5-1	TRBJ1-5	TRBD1	ASSAGQGSQPQH
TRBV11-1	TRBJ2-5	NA	ASSSRTVQETQY
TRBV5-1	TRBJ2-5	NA	ASSLGDYQETQY
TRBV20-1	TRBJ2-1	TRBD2	SARDTGTNSYNEQF
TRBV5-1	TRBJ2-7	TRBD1	ASSLADRGVYEQY
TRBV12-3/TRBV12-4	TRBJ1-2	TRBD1	ASSPGQGSGYT
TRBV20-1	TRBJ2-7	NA	SARVWTDSSYEQY
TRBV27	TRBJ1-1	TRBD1	ASLGQGKREAF
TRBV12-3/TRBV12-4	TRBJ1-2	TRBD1	ASRGTGGLYGYT
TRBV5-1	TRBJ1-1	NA	ASSSAWGVGNTEAF
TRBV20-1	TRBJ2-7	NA	SATSDYHYEQY
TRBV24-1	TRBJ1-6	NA	ATSDGSSYNSPLH
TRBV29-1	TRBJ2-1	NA	SVVPMRNEQF
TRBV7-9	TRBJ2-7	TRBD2	ASRRSSGGGYEQY
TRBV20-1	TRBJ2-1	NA	SARDRRRGRDEQF
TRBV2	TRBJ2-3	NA	ASAPTRSSTDTQY
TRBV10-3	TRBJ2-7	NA	AISEVGEQY
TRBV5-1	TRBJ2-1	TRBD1	ASSFNLPGQGGYNEQF
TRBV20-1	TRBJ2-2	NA	SARDIIENTGELF
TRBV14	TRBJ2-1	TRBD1	ASSQALGTGPYEQF
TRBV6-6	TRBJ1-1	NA	ASSFPGGFTEAF
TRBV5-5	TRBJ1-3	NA	ASSLTLGYWSGNTIY
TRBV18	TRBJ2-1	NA	ASSRRVGAYNEQF
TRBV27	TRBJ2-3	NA	ASSLGASVLDTQY
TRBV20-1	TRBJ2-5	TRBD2	SATTSGGSETQY
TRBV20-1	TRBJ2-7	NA	SASRGGQTYEQY
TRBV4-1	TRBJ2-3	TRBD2	ASSQEGSVERGPRANTQY